Following are 30 T cell receptor beta chains from one sample sequenced in a study of blood T cell repertoires in COVID-19. Repertoires were generated with immunoSEQ multiplex PCR, while TCRdb's copy carries only in-frame clones and drops some. Counted here are about 530,000 clones, roughly 91% occurring once; the ten biggest clones make up around 7.8%. Sample: peripheral blood. These receptors were obtained from a woman between 45 and 65 years old with COVID-19, enrolled during active disease.

The chain combines TRBV29-1 with TRBJ1-2, with a tentative D call TRBD1 (5 bases). Germline V gives CDR1 SQVTM, CDR2 ANQGSEA. This CDR3 is 12 amino acids long. V dropped 5 bases and J dropped 4 bases, with 11 bases sitting between them. In nucleotides, the CDR3 is TGCAGCGTTTCGACAGCGACCTATGGCTACACCTTC. It is translated as CSVSTATYGYTF.

This chain joins TRBV5-1 and TRBJ1-2; 8 positions match TRBD1. The CDR3 covers 16 residues. Looked up from germline, CDR1 is SGHRS and CDR2 is YFSETQ. Trimming took 0 bases from V and 6 from J; bases not matched to a gene: 10. CDR3 in DNA: TGCGCCAGCAGCTTGGGTCCCGTATCAGGGGGCAATGGCTACACCTTC. Amino acids: CASSLGPVSGGNGYTF.

This clone was seen a single time. V gene TRBV28 combines with J gene TRBJ2-3; possibly TRBD2 for D (6 bases). From germline, CDR1 is MDHEN and CDR2 SYDVKM. V shed 7 bases and J shed 5 bases, with 13 bases lying between them. This CDR3 region has 13 residues. The CDR3 DNA sequence: TGTGCCAGCAAGGCTAGCGTGTTAGATACGCAGTATTTT. It yields the protein CASKASVLDTQYF.

The chain links TRBV9 to TRBJ1-2, with D perhaps matching TRBD1 (5 bases). Looked up from germline, CDR1 is SGDLS and CDR2 is YYNGEE. The CDR3 totals 16 residues. Trimming took off 3 bases at V and 4 bases at J, with 19 bases between the two ends. This chain's CDR3 is CASSGAMGEGIYGYTF. In nucleotides, the CDR3 is TGTGCCAGCAGCGGGGCCATGGGGGAGGGTATCTATGGCTACACCTTC.

J is TRBJ1-6 and V is TRBV30; no clear D gene. CDR1 is GTSNPN and CDR2 is SVGIG in the germline V gene (reference sequence). V was cut by 2 bases and J by 2 bases, with 10 bases left in between. CDR3 size: 15 residues. CDR3 nucleotides: TGTGCCTGGAGTCCTGACAAGGCCTATAATTCACCCCTCCACTTT. The encoded protein is CAWSPDKAYNSPLHF.

V gene TRBV30 combines with J gene TRBJ1-1; D unclear. The V end lost 6 bases, the J end lost 1 base, and 9 bases lay between the germline ends. This CDR3 has 12 amino acids. CDR1 GTSNPN and CDR2 SVGIG come from the germline V gene (reference sequence). This chain's CDR3 is CACASRNTEAFF. DNA for the CDR3: TGTGCCTGCGCCTCGAGGAACACTGAAGCTTTCTTT.

The chain has TRBV5-6 and TRBJ2-1; unclear D gene. CDR3 length: 12 residues. The germline gives CDR1 SGHDT, CDR2 YYEEEE. V lost 0 bases and J 6 bases, leaving 4 bases between the germline ends. CDR3 nucleotides: TGTGCCAGCAGCTTGGACATCAATGAGCAGTTCTTC. It specifies CASSLDINEQFF.

Points on this clone: The sample carries other DNA sequences with the same CDR3. The chain couples TRBV5-1 to TRBJ2-3; no reliable D call. V lost 0 bases and J lost 0, with 5 bases in between. CDR1 is SGHRS, CDR2 YFSETQ, per germline. This CDR3 comprises 14 residues. The CDR3 is CASSLDRSTDTQYF. The CDR3 region has the DNA TGCGCCAGCAGCTTGGACAGAAGCACAGATACGCAGTATTTT.

V usage is TRBV28 and J usage is TRBJ1-5; D remains unclear. The CDR3 has 15 residues. The germline V gene has CDR1 MDHEN and CDR2 SYDVKM. Trimming stripped 5 bases from V and 5 bases from J, with 16 bases between. The CDR3 DNA sequence: TGTGCCAGCAGTCCGATATCTACCCCCGATCAGCCCCAGCATTTT. Its protein product is CASSPISTPDQPQHF.

V usage is TRBV4-1 and J usage is TRBJ2-3; 9 nucleotides match TRBD1. The CDR3 spans 16 residues. CDR1 is MGHRA, CDR2 YSYEKL, per germline. Trimming removed 3 bases from V and 2 bases from J; junction bases left unmatched: 6. The CDR3 DNA sequence: TGCGCCAGCAGCCATCGACAGGGGGTGGCCACAGATACGCAGTATTTT. Its protein product is CASSHRQGVATDTQYF.

The chain joins TRBV19 to TRBJ1-6; D not certain. Trimming took 10 bases from V and 7 from J, leaving 14 bases between them. The CDR3 sequence is 13 residues long. Per the germline V gene, CDR1 is LNHDA and CDR2 is SQIVND (reference sequence). The CDR3 DNA reads TGTGCCACCGCCCCAGGCCGCAATTCACCCCTCCACTTT. Encoded protein: CATAPGRNSPLHF.

The J gene is TRBJ1-1, the V gene TRBV4-1; TRBD1 might be the D (5 bases). Trimming took 3 bases from V and 7 from J, leaving 15 bases between them. The germline gives CDR1 MGHRA, CDR2 YSYEKL. The CDR3 has 14 amino acids. The CDR3 region is CASSQAQGFSEAFF. CDR3 in DNA: TGCGCCAGCAGCCAGGCCCAGGGTTTTAGTGAAGCTTTCTTT.

J is TRBJ2-7 and V is TRBV19; 9 bases line up with TRBD1. With 6 bases clipped from V and 5 bases from J, the junction kept 5 bases outside the gene matches. CDR1 is LNHDA, CDR2 SQIVND, per germline (reference sequence). The CDR3 consists of 13 residues. The chain's CDR3 is CASRGTGFDEQYF. The CDR3 nucleotides are TGTGCCAGTAGGGGGACAGGGTTCGACGAGCAGTACTTC.

V usage is TRBV30 and J usage is TRBJ2-7; 7 nucleotides agree with TRBD2. V lost 4 bases and J lost 7; bases outside the gene matches: 13. CDR1 and CDR2 (germline): GTSNPN, SVGIG (reference sequence). The CDR3 contains 14 residues. The CDR3 here is CAWTQKREREEQYF. CDR3 DNA sequence: TGTGCCTGGACCCAAAAACGGGAGCGGGAAGAGCAGTACTTC.

The V call is TRBV30, the J call TRBJ2-5; 10 bases align to TRBD2. The CDR3 loop spans 16 amino acids. Losses at the gene ends were 2 bases for V and 0 bases for J; bases not matched to a gene: 6. Per germline, CDR1 GTSNPN and CDR2 SVGIG (reference sequence). This CDR3 reads CAWSPGTSVYQETQYF. CDR3 coding DNA: TGTGCCTGGAGTCCCGGGACTAGCGTCTACCAAGAGACCCAGTACTTC.

The gene calls are TRBV9 and TRBJ2-3; TRBD2 might be the D (5 bases). The CDR3 loop spans 16 amino acids. CDR1 SGDLS and CDR2 YYNGEE come from the germline V gene. V gave up 0 bases and J gave up 2 bases, with 13 bases separating them. The CDR3 sequence: CASSVGLADYTDTQYF. CDR3 nucleotide sequence: TGTGCCAGCAGCGTAGGCCTAGCCGATTACACAGATACGCAGTATTTT.

The chain combines TRBV6-1 with TRBJ2-6; D possibly corresponds to TRBD1 (5 bases). The germline V gene encodes CDR1 MNHNS and CDR2 SASEGT. V lost 2 bases and J lost 3, with 20 bases in between. The CDR3 consists of 19 residues. The CDR3 sequence: CASSERGRVRAIGANVLTF. The DNA for the CDR3 is TGTGCCAGCAGTGAAAGGGGAAGGGTCAGGGCGATTGGGGCCAACGTCCTGACTTTC.

Note on this clone: The same CDR3 also results from other DNA sequences found in this sample. V usage is TRBV30 and J usage is TRBJ2-5, with D possibly matching TRBD1 (5 bases). Trimming removed 3 bases at V and 1 base at J, with 6 bases between. The CDR3 contains 12 residues. Germline CDR1 reads GTSNPN; CDR2 reads SVGIG (reference sequence). CDR3 DNA: TGTGCCTGGAGGCAGGGCCAAGAGACCCAGTACTTC. Translation gives CAWRQGQETQYF.

This clone came up once. The V call is TRBV6-6, the J call TRBJ2-7, with D possibly matching TRBD1 (5 bases). CDR1 and CDR2 (germline): MNHNY, SVGAGI (reference sequence). Trimming left V 7 bases short and J 2 bases short, with 15 bases between. This CDR3 has 14 residues. CDR3 loop: CASKKETGTYEQYF. In DNA form, the CDR3 reads TGTGCCAGCAAAAAGGAAACAGGTACCTACGAGCAGTACTTC.

This chain connects TRBV19 to TRBJ1-4; the match to TRBD1 covers 11 bases. V dropped 1 base and J dropped 7; count of bases not matched to a gene: 8. The V gene's germline CDR1 is LNHDA and CDR2 SQIVND (reference sequence). The CDR3 extends over 17 amino acids. The CDR3 sequence: CASSIGTGGASFEKLFF. In DNA, the CDR3 is TGTGCCAGTAGTATAGGGACAGGGGGCGCTTCATTTGAAAAACTGTTTTTT.

Concerning this clone itself: Other nucleotide sequences from this sample produce the same CDR3. This CDR3 is CASSRQGTNYGYTF. The CDR3 region has the DNA TGTGCCAGCAGCAGGCAGGGTACGAACTATGGCTACACCTTC. The chain recombines TRBV2 with TRBJ1-2; D possibly corresponds to TRBD1 (5 bases). This CDR3 contains 14 residues. Germline assignment: CDR1 SNHLY and CDR2 FYNNEI. V was shortened by 6 bases and J by 2 bases, with 13 bases between the two germline ends.

This clone has only a few counts. The J gene is TRBJ1-2, the V gene TRBV30; D is possibly TRBD1 (5 bases). CDR1 GTSNPN and CDR2 SVGIG come from the germline V gene (reference sequence). The CDR3 has 14 amino acids. Trimming removed 1 base at V and 4 bases at J, with 13 bases between. CDR3 sequence reads: CAWSGGTAGYGYTF. CDR3 in DNA: TGTGCCTGGAGTGGGGGGACTGCGGGCTATGGCTACACCTTC.

The chain employs TRBV30 and TRBJ1-1, with D perhaps TRBD1 (6 bases). This CDR3 comprises 12 residues. The ends were cut back, 5 bases at V and 3 bases at J, with 10 bases in the middle. The germline V gene encodes CDR1 GTSNPN and CDR2 SVGIG (reference sequence). CDR3 region: CAWLTGYTEAFF. The CDR3 nucleotides are TGTGCCTGGTTAACAGGGTACACTGAAGCTTTCTTT.

This rearrangement joins TRBV19 to TRBJ1-5, with D tentatively TRBD1 (5 bases). The CDR3 spans 13 residues. Germline-derived CDR1 and CDR2 are LNHDA and SQIVND (reference sequence). Trimming pared 9 bases from V and 6 bases from J, leaving 15 bases between. The CDR3, as DNA: TGTGCCAGCAATGGGGGGGGATCTCAGCCCCAGCATTTT. Translated: CASNGGGSQPQHF.

The chain links TRBV30 to TRBJ2-7, with D possibly being TRBD2 (6 bases). Trimming shortened V by 3 bases and J by 2 bases, and 17 bases separated the two germline ends. This CDR3 region has 15 residues. Germline V CDR1 and CDR2: GTSNPN, SVGIG (reference sequence). The CDR3 spells CAWSLWGVVTYEQYF. CDR3 nucleotide sequence: TGTGCCTGGAGCCTTTGGGGGGTTGTAACCTACGAGCAGTACTTC.

The chain uses TRBV7-9 and TRBJ1-5, with D perhaps matching TRBD1 (6 bases). Per the germline V gene, CDR1 is SEHNR and CDR2 is FQNEAQ (reference sequence). This CDR3 comprises 14 residues. The ends were cut back, 5 bases at V and 7 bases at J, with 15 bases in the middle. CDR3 bases: TGTGCCAGCAGCCTAGGGACATTGACCCAGCCCCAGCATTTT. Translated: CASSLGTLTQPQHF.

The sample holds one count of this clone. This chain uses TRBV9 with TRBJ2-5, with unresolved D. Per the germline V gene, CDR1 is SGDLS and CDR2 is YYNGEE. V was shortened by 0 bases and J by 2 bases, with 11 bases between the two germline ends. The CDR3 loop spans 15 amino acids. The CDR3 sequence is CASSVGAQPQETQYF. In nucleotides, the CDR3 is TGTGCCAGCAGCGTAGGGGCCCAGCCTCAAGAGACCCAGTACTTC. Full variable domain (remainder filled in from reference TRBV9 and TRBJ2-5): DSGVTQTPKHLITATGQRVTLRCSPRSGDLSVYWYQQSLDQGLQFLIQYYNGEERAKGNILERFSAQQFPDLHSELNLSSLELGDSALYFCASSVGAQPQETQYFGPGTRLLVL.

The chain has TRBV27 and TRBJ1-2, with 7 positions matching TRBD1. CDR3 length: 14 residues. Trimming at V came to 6 bases and at J to 7 bases, leaving 11 bases not matched to a gene. Germline values: CDR1 MNHEY, CDR2 SMNVEV (reference sequence). CDR3 protein: CASRRQGRVGGYTF. The CDR3 DNA follows: TGTGCCAGCAGGAGACAGGGACGGGTCGGTGGCTACACCTTC.

The chain is built from TRBV10-3 and TRBJ1-1; D not resolved. The CDR3 runs to 13 residues. Germline V CDR1 and CDR2: ENHRY, SYGVKD. Trimming took 4 bases from V and 1 from J, leaving 7 bases between them. The CDR3 loop is CAISALGNTEAFF. The CDR3 nucleotides read TGTGCCATCAGTGCCCTAGGGAACACTGAAGCTTTCTTT.

Here the CDR3 DNA reads TGTGCCAGTAGGGAAGGGGGTTGGGGCTACACCTTC. Translating it yields CASREGGWGYTF. This chain joins TRBV19 and TRBJ1-2; perhaps TRBD1 as D (6 bases). The germline V gene encodes CDR1 LNHDA and CDR2 SQIVND (reference sequence). The V gene lost 6 bases and the J gene lost 8 bases, with 13 bases spanning the gap. The CDR3 length is 12 residues. The full variable domain, in which reference TRBV19 and TRBJ1-2 provide the parts outside the CDR3, is DGGITQSPKYLFRKEGQNVTLSCEQNLNHDAMYWYRQDPGQGLRLIYYSQIVNDFQKGDIAEGYSVSREKKESFPLTVTSAQKNPTAFYLCASREGGWGYTFGSGTRLTVV.